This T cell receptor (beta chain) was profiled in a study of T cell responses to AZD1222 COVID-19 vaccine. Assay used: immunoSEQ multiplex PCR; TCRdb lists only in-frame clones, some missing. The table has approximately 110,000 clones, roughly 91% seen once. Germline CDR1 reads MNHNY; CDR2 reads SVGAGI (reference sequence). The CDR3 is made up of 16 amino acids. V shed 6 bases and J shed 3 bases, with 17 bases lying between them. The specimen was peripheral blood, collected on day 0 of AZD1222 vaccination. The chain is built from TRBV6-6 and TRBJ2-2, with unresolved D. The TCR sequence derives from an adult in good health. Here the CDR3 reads CASSYLGSRYTGELFF. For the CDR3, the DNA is TGTGCCAGCAGCTATCTGGGGTCACGGTACACCGGGGAGCTGTTTTTT.